This TCR beta chain was profiled in a study of blood T cell repertoires in COVID-19. TCRdb's copy holds only in-frame clones and misses some; the assay was immunoSEQ multiplex PCR. Altogether about 190,000 clones are present, about 81% being singletons, with the ten largest covering around 15%. There are 14 residues in the CDR3. With 3 bases removed from V and 0 bases from J, the gap between germline ends came to 6 bases. The germline V gene encodes CDR1 LNHDA and CDR2 SQIVND (reference sequence). Source material: peripheral blood. The gene calls are TRBV19 and TRBJ1-5; D is possibly TRBD1 (6 bases). The source of this sequence is a man between 25 and 39 years old with active or convalescent COVID-19. The CDR3 spells CASSMDSSNQPQHF. The CDR3 DNA is TGTGCCAGTAGTATGGACAGTAGCAATCAGCCCCAGCATTTT.